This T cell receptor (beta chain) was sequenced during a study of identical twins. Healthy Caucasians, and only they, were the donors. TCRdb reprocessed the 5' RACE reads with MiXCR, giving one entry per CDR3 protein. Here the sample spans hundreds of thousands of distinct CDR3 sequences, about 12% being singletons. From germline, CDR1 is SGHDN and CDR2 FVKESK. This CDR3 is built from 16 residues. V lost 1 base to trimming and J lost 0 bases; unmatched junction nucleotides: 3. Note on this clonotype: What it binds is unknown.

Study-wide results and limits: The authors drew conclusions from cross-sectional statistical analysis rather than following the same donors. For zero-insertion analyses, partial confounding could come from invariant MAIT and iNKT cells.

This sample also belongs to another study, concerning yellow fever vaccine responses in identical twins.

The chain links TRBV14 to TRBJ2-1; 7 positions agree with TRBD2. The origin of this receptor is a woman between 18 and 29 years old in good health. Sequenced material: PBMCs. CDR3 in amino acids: CASSQGAGNSYNEQFF. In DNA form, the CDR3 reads TGTGCCAGCAGCCAAGGAGCGGGGAACTCCTACAATGAGCAGTTCTTC.